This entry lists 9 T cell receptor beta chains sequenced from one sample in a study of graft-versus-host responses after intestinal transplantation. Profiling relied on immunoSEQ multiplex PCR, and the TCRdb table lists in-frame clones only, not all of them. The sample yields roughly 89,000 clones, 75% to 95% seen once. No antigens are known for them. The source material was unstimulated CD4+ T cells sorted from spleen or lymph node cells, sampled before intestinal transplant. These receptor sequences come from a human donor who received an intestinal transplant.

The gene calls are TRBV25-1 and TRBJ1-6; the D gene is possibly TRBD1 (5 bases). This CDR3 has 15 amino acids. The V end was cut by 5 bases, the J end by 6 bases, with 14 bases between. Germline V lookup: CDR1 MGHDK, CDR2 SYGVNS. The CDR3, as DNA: TGTGCCAGCAGTAGGTCCAGGGAAGGTAATTCACCCCTCCACTTT. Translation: CASSRSREGNSPLHF.

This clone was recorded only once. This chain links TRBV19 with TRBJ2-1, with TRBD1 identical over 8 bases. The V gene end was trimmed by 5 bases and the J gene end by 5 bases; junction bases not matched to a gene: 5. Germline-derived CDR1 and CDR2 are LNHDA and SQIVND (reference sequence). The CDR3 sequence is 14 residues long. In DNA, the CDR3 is TGTGCCAGTAGTGTCGACAGGGGTCACAATGAGCAGTTCTTC. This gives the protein CASSVDRGHNEQFF.

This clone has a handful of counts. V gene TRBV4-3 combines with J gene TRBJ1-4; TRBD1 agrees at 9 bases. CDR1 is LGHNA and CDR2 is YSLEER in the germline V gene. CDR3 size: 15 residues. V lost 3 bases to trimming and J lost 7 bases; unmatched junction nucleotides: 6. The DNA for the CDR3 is TGCGCCAGCAGCCATGGACAGGGGACGAGTGAAAAACTGTTTTTT. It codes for CASSHGQGTSEKLFF.

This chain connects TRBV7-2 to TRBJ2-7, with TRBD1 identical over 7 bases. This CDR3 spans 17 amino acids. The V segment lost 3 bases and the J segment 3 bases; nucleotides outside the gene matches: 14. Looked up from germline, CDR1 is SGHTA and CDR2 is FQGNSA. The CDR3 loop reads CASSLSAAGTEIYEQYF. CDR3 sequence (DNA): TGTGCCAGCAGCTTGAGCGCCGCCGGGACAGAGATCTACGAGCAGTACTTC.

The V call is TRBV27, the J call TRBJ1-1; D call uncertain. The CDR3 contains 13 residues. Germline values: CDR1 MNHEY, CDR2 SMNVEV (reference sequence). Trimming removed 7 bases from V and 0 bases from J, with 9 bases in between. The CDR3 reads CASKRVLNTEAFF. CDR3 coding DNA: TGTGCCAGCAAGAGGGTACTGAACACTGAAGCTTTCTTT.

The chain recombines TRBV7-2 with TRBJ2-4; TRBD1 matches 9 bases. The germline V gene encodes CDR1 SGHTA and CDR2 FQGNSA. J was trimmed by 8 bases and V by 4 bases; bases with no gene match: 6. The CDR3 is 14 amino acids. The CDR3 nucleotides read TGTGCCAGCAGCTCCTCGACAGGGGGGGACATTCAGTACTTC. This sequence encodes CASSSSTGGDIQYF.

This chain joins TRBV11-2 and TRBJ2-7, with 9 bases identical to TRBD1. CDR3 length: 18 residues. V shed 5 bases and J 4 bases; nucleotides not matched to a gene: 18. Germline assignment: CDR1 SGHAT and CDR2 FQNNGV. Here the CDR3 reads CASSPKALTTGGRYEQYF. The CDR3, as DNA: TGTGCCAGCAGCCCAAAAGCTCTAACGACAGGGGGGAGGTACGAGCAGTACTTC.

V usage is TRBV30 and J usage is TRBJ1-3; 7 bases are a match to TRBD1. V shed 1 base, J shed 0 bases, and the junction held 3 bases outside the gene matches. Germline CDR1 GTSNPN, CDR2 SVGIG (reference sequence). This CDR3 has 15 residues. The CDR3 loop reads CAWSEGQFSGNTIYF. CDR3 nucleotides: TGTGCCTGGAGTGAGGGACAGTTCTCTGGAAACACCATATATTTT.

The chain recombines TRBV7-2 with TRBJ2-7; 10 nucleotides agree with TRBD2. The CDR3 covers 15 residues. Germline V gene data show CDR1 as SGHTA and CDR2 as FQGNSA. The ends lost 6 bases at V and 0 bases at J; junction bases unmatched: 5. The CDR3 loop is CASSYSGGFSYEQYF. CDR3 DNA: TGTGCCAGCAGTTATAGCGGGGGGTTCTCCTACGAGCAGTACTTC.